This T cell receptor (beta chain) was identified during a study of immune characterization of retroperitoneal liposarcoma. Germline values: CDR1 SGHTA, CDR2 FQGNSA. Trimming took 5 bases from V and 3 from J, leaving 13 bases between them. CDR3 length equals 15 residues. Using its own MiXCR run on the PCR reads, TCRdb lists one record per CDR3 protein. This sample has some 11,000 distinct CDR3 sequences, with over 20% found just once. The receptor comes from a female donor with retroperitoneal liposarcoma. Material: blood. This rearrangement joins TRBV7-2 to TRBJ2-2; D is unresolved. CDR3 bases: TGTGCCAGCAGCCCGCCCCAGGCGGACACCGGGGAGCTGTTTTTT. It is translated as CASSPPQADTGELFF.